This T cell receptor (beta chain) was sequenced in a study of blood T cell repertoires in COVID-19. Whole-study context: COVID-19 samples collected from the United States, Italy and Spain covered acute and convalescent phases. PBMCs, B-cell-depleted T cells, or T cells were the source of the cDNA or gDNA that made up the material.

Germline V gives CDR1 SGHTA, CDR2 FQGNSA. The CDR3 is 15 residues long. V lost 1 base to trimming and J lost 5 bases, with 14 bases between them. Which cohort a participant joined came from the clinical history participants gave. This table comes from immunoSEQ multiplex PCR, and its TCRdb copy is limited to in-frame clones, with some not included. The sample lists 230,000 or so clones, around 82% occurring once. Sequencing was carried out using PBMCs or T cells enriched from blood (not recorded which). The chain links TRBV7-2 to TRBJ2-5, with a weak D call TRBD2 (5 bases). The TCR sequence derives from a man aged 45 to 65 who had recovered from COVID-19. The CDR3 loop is CASSLVPVGMETQYF. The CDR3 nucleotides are TGTGCCAGCAGCTTAGTTCCTGTCGGGATGGAGACCCAGTACTTC. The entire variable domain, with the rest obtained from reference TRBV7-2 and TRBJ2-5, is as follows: GAGVSQSPSNKVTEKGKDVELRCDPISGHTALYWYRQSLGQGLEFLIYFQGNSAPDKSGLPSDRFSAERTGGSVSTLTIQRTQQEDSAVYLCASSLVPVGMETQYFGPGTRLLVL.